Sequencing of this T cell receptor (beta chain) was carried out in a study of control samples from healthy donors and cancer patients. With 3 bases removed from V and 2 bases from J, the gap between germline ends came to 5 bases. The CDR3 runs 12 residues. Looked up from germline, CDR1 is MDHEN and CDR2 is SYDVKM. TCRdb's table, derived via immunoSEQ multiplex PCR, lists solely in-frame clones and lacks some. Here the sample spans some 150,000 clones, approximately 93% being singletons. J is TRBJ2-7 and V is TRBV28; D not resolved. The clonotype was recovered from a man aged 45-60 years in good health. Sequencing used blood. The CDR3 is CASSFLTYEQYF. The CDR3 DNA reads TGTGCCAGCAGTTTTTTAACCTACGAGCAGTACTTC. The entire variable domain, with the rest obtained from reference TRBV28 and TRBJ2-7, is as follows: DVKVTQSSRYLVKRTGEKVFLECVQDMDHENMFWYRQDPGLGLRLIYFSYDVKMKEKGDIPEGYSVSREKKERFSLILESASTNQTSMYLCASSFLTYEQYFGPGTRLTVT.